Each of the 32 T cell receptor beta chains below was sequenced from the same sample in a study of T cells after yellow fever vaccination. TCRdb re-derived calls from the 5' RACE reads in MiXCR, one entry per CDR3 protein. This sample carries 450,000 to 600,000 distinct CDR3 sequences, roughly 13% of them seen once, and the ten largest clones take roughly an eighth. Sequencing was performed on PBMCs, taken on the day of the yellow fever booster vaccination. Receptors originate from a young man who received the YFV17D yellow fever vaccine.

This clonotype has only a few counts. CDR3 in amino acids: CASSQERTSTDTQYF. For the CDR3, the DNA is TGTGCCAGCAGCCAAGAGAGGACTAGCACAGATACGCAGTATTTT. This rearrangement joins TRBV4-2 to TRBJ2-3, with D tentatively TRBD2 (5 bases). V lost 0 bases and J 0 bases, leaving 7 bases between the germline ends. Germline CDR1 LGHNA, CDR2 YNFKEQ. The CDR3 is 15 residues long.

CDR3 in amino acids: CASSQDRSVVSEQFF. The CDR3 nucleotides read TGTGCCAGCAGCCAAGATCGGTCTGTAGTTTCTGAGCAGTTCTTC. The rearrangement uses TRBV4-2 and TRBJ2-1; D gene ambiguous. The CDR3 runs to 15 residues. Trimming removed 0 bases from V and 9 bases from J, with 15 bases in between. Per the germline V gene, CDR1 is LGHNA and CDR2 is YNFKEQ.

This clonotype showed up many times. This chain joins TRBV7-2 and TRBJ2-3, with D possibly being TRBD2 (6 bases). The CDR3 extends over 12 amino acids. With 1 base removed from V and 9 bases from J, the gap between germline ends came to 8 bases. The germline CDR1 and CDR2 sequences are SGHTA and FQGNSA. This CDR3 reads CASSLGSGTQYF. CDR3 DNA: TGTGCCAGCAGCTTAGGGAGCGGGACGCAGTATTTT.

The V call is TRBV11-2, the J call TRBJ2-2, with TRBD2 matching 8 bases. Germline V gives CDR1 SGHAT, CDR2 FQNNGV. J lost 0 bases, V lost 7 bases, and 4 bases had no gene match. CDR3 length: 15 amino acids. This CDR3 reads CASTISGTNTGELFF. Here the CDR3 DNA reads TGTGCCAGCACCATTAGCGGGACGAACACCGGGGAGCTGTTTTTT.

The rearrangement uses TRBV3-1 and TRBJ1-2; D possibly corresponds to TRBD1 (5 bases). The CDR3 is made up of 15 amino acids. Trimming cost V 1 base and J 4 bases, with 13 bases left between them. The germline V gene encodes CDR1 LGHDT and CDR2 YNNKEL (reference sequence). The CDR3 sequence is CASSQVAVRGYGYTF. CDR3 bases: TGTGCCAGCAGCCAAGTGGCGGTGAGGGGCTATGGCTACACCTTC.

This clonotype was counted only a few times. Germline and junction disagree at one end, which may indicate a read error. The DNA of the CDR3 is TGTGGCAGCAGCAAAGGGGGTGTCAATCAGCCCCAGCATTTT. This sequence encodes CGSSKGGVNQPQHF. The chain has TRBV6-2 or TRBV6-3 and TRBJ1-5, with D maybe TRBD1 (6 bases). The germline gives CDR1 MNHEY, CDR2 SVGEGT. The length of the CDR3 is 14 residues.

This chain links TRBV5-1 with TRBJ1-1; D gene unclear. The CDR3 is 12 amino acids. V lost 4 bases and J lost 6, with 10 bases in between. Germline-derived CDR1 and CDR2 are SGHRS and YFSETQ. The CDR3 DNA is TGCGCCAGCAGCCCGGGAAGTGCTGAAGCTTTCTTT. Translated, it gives CASSPGSAEAFF.

This chain connects TRBV6-5 to TRBJ2-7, with 8 positions matching TRBD2. J lost 5 bases, V lost 0 bases, and 6 bases had no gene match. The CDR3 runs 15 residues. The germline V gene encodes CDR1 MNHEY and CDR2 SVGAGI. CDR3 nucleotides: TGTGCCAGCAGTTACTCGGCGGGAGGTAACCACGAGCAGTACTTC. It translates to CASSYSAGGNHEQYF.

The table lists this clonotype with a few counts. This chain connects TRBV6-1 to TRBJ2-7; 11 nucleotides align to TRBD1. J lost 6 bases, V lost 6 bases, and 7 bases had no gene match. The CDR3 loop spans 14 amino acids. Germline values: CDR1 MNHNS, CDR2 SASEGT. This CDR3 is CASRPGQGAVEQYF. The CDR3 bases are TGTGCCAGCAGACCCGGACAGGGGGCGGTCGAGCAGTACTTC.

This clonotype occurred a few times. This chain uses TRBV20-1 with TRBJ2-7; D not certain. Trimming took 3 bases from V and 0 from J, leaving 6 bases between them. This CDR3 spans 12 amino acids. CDR1 is DFQATT, CDR2 SNEGSKA, per germline (reference sequence). The CDR3 DNA follows: TGCAGTGCTAGTTATGGCTCCTACGAGCAGTACTTC. As protein: CSASYGSYEQYF.

V gene TRBV6-2 or TRBV6-3 combines with J gene TRBJ2-1, with D perhaps TRBD1 or TRBD2 (5 bases each). The CDR3 runs to 15 residues. Trimming took 10 bases from V and 6 from J, leaving 22 bases between them. CDR1 is MNHEY, CDR2 SVGEGT, per germline. The CDR3 sequence is CATLRRDAIGNEQFF. The CDR3 bases are TGTGCCACCCTACGCCGGGACGCTATAGGCAATGAGCAGTTCTTC.

The chain recombines TRBV11-2 with TRBJ2-1; 8 bases fit TRBD1. The CDR3 contains 16 residues. Germline V CDR1 and CDR2: SGHAT, FQNNGV. V dropped 4 bases and J dropped 2; count of bases not matched to a gene: 7. The CDR3 nucleotides read TGTGCCAGCAGCTATATGACAGGGGTCACCTACAATGAGCAGTTCTTC. As protein: CASSYMTGVTYNEQFF.

V and J are TRBV3-1 and TRBJ2-1; D is ambiguous. CDR1 LGHDT and CDR2 YNNKEL come from the germline V gene (reference sequence). This CDR3 is 14 amino acids long. The V gene lost 4 bases and the J gene lost 9 bases, with 16 bases spanning the gap. CDR3 in DNA: TGTGCCAGCAGCCCCCGGAGTAGTTGGGGTGAGCAGTTCTTC. Its protein product is CASSPRSSWGEQFF.

The J gene is TRBJ1-2, the V gene TRBV4-3; 7 nucleotides align to TRBD1. Unmatched junction bases numbered 5, after V lost 4 bases and J lost 3 bases. The CDR3 is 14 amino acids. The germline V gene encodes CDR1 LGHNA and CDR2 YSLEER. The CDR3 nucleotides are TGCGCCAGCAGCCTAGGACAGGTAGACTATGGCTACACCTTC. This codes for CASSLGQVDYGYTF.

The CDR3 sequence: CSVGYHSIGDEQYF. CDR3 DNA: TGCAGCGTTGGATACCATTCAATCGGCGACGAGCAGTACTTC. This chain joins TRBV29-1 and TRBJ2-7; D gene ambiguous. The germline V gene encodes CDR1 SQVTM and CDR2 ANQGSEA. Trimming removed 4 bases from V and 5 bases from J, with 18 bases in between. The CDR3 is 14 amino acids.

In its sample, this clonotype was seen a few times. The rearrangement links TRBV6-2 or TRBV6-3 to TRBJ1-5, with D unresolved. Trimming left V 5 bases short and J 7 bases short, with 12 bases between. CDR1 and CDR2 (germline): MNHEY, SVGEGT. This CDR3 region has 13 residues. CDR3: CASSPREIQPQHF. CDR3 nucleotides: TGTGCCAGCAGTCCCCGCGAAATCCAGCCCCAGCATTTT.

This clonotype was counted only a few times. DNA for the CDR3: TGCAGTGCTAGGGGGACTCATAACACCGGGGAGCTGTTTTTT. Protein sequence: CSARGTHNTGELFF. The chain couples TRBV20-1 to TRBJ2-2, with D maybe TRBD2 (6 bases). Germline values: CDR1 DFQATT, CDR2 SNEGSKA (reference sequence). V was trimmed by 3 bases and J by 2 bases, leaving 10 bases between them. CDR3 length equals 14 residues.

This clonotype showed up just a few times. This chain links TRBV6-5 with TRBJ2-1, with D perhaps TRBD1 (9 bases). Between the trimmed V and J ends, which lost 0 bases and 10 bases, there was a span of 22 bases. This CDR3 spans 17 amino acids. CDR1 is MNHEY, CDR2 SVGAGI, per germline. CDR3 sequence reads: CASSYSPPGQGLGEQFF. The CDR3 region has the DNA TGTGCCAGCAGTTACTCTCCTCCGGGACAGGGACTAGGCGAGCAGTTCTTC.

This clonotype was counted only a few times. The chain uses TRBV6-5 and TRBJ2-2; the D is unclear. The CDR3 contains 14 residues. The V and J ends lost 0 bases and 5 bases respectively, with 7 bases between them. The germline V gene has CDR1 MNHEY and CDR2 SVGAGI. Here the CDR3 reads CASSYSDGTGELFF. Here the CDR3 DNA reads TGTGCCAGCAGTTACTCGGACGGAACCGGGGAGCTGTTTTTT.

This clonotype was counted a few times. The chain carries TRBV12-3 or TRBV12-4 and TRBJ1-4; D gene unclear. This CDR3 spans 14 amino acids. The germline V and J ends were trimmed by 7 bases and 0 bases, with 9 bases remaining between them. As DNA, the CDR3 is TGTGCCAGCACTTCGGCACCAACTAATGAAAAACTGTTTTTT. Protein: CASTSAPTNEKLFF.

The gene calls are TRBV5-1 and TRBJ2-5; D remains ambiguous. The ends were cut back, 3 bases at V and 0 bases at J, with 9 bases in the middle. Germline CDR1 and CDR2: SGHRS and YFSETQ. The CDR3 covers 14 residues. The CDR3 sequence: CASSSNIDQETQYF. The CDR3, as DNA: TGCGCCAGCAGCTCGAATATCGACCAAGAGACCCAGTACTTC.

This clonotype has just a few counts. The gene calls are TRBV11-2 and TRBJ2-1; unclear D gene. The germline gives CDR1 SGHAT, CDR2 FQNNGV. Trimming pared 0 bases from V and 9 bases from J, leaving 6 bases between. The length of the CDR3 is 12 residues. The DNA for the CDR3 is TGTGCCAGCAGCTTAGAACTGGGTGAGCAGTTCTTC. The encoded protein is CASSLELGEQFF.

CDR3 coding DNA: TGTGCCAGCAGTCCAGGGGGCGGGGAGACCCAGTACTTC. Amino acid sequence: CASSPGGGETQYF. This chain connects TRBV7-2 to TRBJ2-5; 8 bases fit TRBD1. The germline V gene encodes CDR1 SGHTA and CDR2 FQGNSA. The CDR3 spans 13 residues. Losses at the gene ends were 6 bases for V and 5 bases for J; bases not matched to a gene: 5. Combining the CDR3 with reference TRBV7-2 and TRBJ2-5 gives the whole variable domain GAGVSQSPSNKVTEKGKDVELRCDPISGHTALYWYRQSLGQGLEFLIYFQGNSAPDKSGLPSDRFSAERTGGSVSTLTIQRTQQEDSAVYLCASSPGGGETQYFGPGTRLLVL.

Comments on this clonotype: An end of the junction does not agree with germline; a read error may underlie this. The V call is TRBV7-9, the J call TRBJ2-3, with 11 positions matching TRBD2. This CDR3 spans 14 amino acids. Germline values: CDR1 SEHNR, CDR2 FQNEAQ (reference sequence). As DNA, the CDR3 is TGTGTCAGCGAAGGCCTAGCGGGAGGAGGCACGCAGTATTTT. Translated, it gives CVSEGLAGGGTQYF.

A few counts support this clonotype. In DNA form, the CDR3 reads TGCGCCAGCAGCCAAAGATGGGAGGGTCCCTATGGCTACACCTTC. Translated, it gives CASSQRWEGPYGYTF. The chain is built from TRBV4-3 and TRBJ1-2, with D unresolved. The ends were cut back, 2 bases at V and 4 bases at J, with 14 bases in the middle. Germline CDR1 and CDR2: LGHNA and YSLEER. This CDR3 is built from 15 residues.

The genes are TRBV10-3 and TRBJ2-1; TRBD2 might be the D (5 bases). Between the trimmed V and J ends, which lost 4 bases and 0 bases, there was a span of 7 bases. The CDR3 loop spans 14 amino acids. CDR1 and CDR2 (germline): ENHRY, SYGVKD. The CDR3 nucleotides read TGTGCCATCAGTGGAGCGGTCTCCTACAATGAGCAGTTCTTC. It is translated as CAISGAVSYNEQFF.

The genes are TRBV7-9 and TRBJ2-5; the D is unclear. This CDR3 contains 15 residues. Trimming shortened V by 2 bases and J by 2 bases, and 12 bases separated the two germline ends. Per germline, CDR1 SEHNR and CDR2 FQNEAQ (reference sequence). The CDR3 coding sequence is TGTGCCAGCAGCTTAATTCAGGCGTATCAAGAGACCCAGTACTTC. Its translation: CASSLIQAYQETQYF.

The table lists this clonotype with a few counts. The chain recombines TRBV11-2 with TRBJ2-3; 8 bases line up with TRBD2. The CDR3 length is 20 residues. After removal of 3 bases from V and 3 bases from J, the junction contained 20 bases not matched to a gene. Germline V CDR1 and CDR2: SGHAT, FQNNGV. CDR3 DNA: TGTGCCAGCAGCTTCACCCGGGGGGAAGCGGGAGCCATGGGAACAGATACGCAGTATTTT. Translating it yields CASSFTRGEAGAMGTDTQYF.

This chain links TRBV7-2 with TRBJ2-1, with D perhaps matching TRBD2 (5 bases). The CDR3 loop spans 13 amino acids. CDR1 is SGHTA and CDR2 is FQGNSA in the germline V gene. Trimming took 5 bases from V and 8 from J, leaving 13 bases between them. The CDR3 sequence is CASSPGREYEQFF. Written as DNA, the CDR3 is TGTGCCAGCAGCCCGGGAAGGGAGTATGAGCAGTTCTTC.

The chain has TRBV9 and TRBJ2-1; tentatively, D is TRBD1 or TRBD2 (6 bases each). This CDR3 contains 15 residues. Trimming took 4 bases from V and 7 from J, leaving 18 bases between them. Germline lookup yields CDR1 SGDLS and CDR2 YYNGEE. The CDR3 protein is CASSKGRGLVNEQFF. CDR3 DNA: TGTGCCAGCAGCAAAGGTCGGGGGCTGGTGAATGAGCAGTTCTTC.

This clonotype was detected only a few times. The gene calls are TRBV29-1 and TRBJ2-3; D uncertain. The CDR3 spans 13 residues. The V end lost 4 bases, the J end lost 0 bases, and 8 bases lay between the germline ends. Germline V gene sequence: CDR1 SQVTM, CDR2 ANQGSEA. CDR3 sequence (DNA): TGCAGCGTTGCGGTGGTTAGCACAGATACGCAGTATTTT. Its translation: CSVAVVSTDTQYF.

This clonotype was observed a few times. V is TRBV20-1 and J is TRBJ2-3; 10 bases match TRBD2. The V gene's germline CDR1 is DFQATT and CDR2 SNEGSKA (reference sequence). The CDR3 has 17 amino acids. With 6 bases clipped from V and 6 bases from J, the junction kept 18 bases outside the gene matches. The CDR3 DNA follows: TGCAGTGCCCGGAAATGGACTAGCGGAGCCTGGGGGGATACGCAGTATTTT. Translated: CSARKWTSGAWGDTQYF.